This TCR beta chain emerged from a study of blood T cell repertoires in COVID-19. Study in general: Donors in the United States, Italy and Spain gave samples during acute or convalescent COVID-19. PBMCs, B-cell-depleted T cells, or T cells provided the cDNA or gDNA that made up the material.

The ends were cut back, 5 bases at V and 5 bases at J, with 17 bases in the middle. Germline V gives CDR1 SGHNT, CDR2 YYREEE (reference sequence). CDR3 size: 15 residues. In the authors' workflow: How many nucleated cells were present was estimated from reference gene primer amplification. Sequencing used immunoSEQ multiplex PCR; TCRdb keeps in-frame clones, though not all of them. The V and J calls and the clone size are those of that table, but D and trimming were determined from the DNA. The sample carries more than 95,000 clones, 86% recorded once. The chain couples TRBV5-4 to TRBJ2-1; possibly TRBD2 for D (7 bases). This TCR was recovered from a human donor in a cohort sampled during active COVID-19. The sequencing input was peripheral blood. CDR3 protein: CASSSQAGTNNEQFF. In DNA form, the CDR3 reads TGTGCCAGCAGTTCACAAGCGGGGACAAACAATGAGCAGTTCTTC.